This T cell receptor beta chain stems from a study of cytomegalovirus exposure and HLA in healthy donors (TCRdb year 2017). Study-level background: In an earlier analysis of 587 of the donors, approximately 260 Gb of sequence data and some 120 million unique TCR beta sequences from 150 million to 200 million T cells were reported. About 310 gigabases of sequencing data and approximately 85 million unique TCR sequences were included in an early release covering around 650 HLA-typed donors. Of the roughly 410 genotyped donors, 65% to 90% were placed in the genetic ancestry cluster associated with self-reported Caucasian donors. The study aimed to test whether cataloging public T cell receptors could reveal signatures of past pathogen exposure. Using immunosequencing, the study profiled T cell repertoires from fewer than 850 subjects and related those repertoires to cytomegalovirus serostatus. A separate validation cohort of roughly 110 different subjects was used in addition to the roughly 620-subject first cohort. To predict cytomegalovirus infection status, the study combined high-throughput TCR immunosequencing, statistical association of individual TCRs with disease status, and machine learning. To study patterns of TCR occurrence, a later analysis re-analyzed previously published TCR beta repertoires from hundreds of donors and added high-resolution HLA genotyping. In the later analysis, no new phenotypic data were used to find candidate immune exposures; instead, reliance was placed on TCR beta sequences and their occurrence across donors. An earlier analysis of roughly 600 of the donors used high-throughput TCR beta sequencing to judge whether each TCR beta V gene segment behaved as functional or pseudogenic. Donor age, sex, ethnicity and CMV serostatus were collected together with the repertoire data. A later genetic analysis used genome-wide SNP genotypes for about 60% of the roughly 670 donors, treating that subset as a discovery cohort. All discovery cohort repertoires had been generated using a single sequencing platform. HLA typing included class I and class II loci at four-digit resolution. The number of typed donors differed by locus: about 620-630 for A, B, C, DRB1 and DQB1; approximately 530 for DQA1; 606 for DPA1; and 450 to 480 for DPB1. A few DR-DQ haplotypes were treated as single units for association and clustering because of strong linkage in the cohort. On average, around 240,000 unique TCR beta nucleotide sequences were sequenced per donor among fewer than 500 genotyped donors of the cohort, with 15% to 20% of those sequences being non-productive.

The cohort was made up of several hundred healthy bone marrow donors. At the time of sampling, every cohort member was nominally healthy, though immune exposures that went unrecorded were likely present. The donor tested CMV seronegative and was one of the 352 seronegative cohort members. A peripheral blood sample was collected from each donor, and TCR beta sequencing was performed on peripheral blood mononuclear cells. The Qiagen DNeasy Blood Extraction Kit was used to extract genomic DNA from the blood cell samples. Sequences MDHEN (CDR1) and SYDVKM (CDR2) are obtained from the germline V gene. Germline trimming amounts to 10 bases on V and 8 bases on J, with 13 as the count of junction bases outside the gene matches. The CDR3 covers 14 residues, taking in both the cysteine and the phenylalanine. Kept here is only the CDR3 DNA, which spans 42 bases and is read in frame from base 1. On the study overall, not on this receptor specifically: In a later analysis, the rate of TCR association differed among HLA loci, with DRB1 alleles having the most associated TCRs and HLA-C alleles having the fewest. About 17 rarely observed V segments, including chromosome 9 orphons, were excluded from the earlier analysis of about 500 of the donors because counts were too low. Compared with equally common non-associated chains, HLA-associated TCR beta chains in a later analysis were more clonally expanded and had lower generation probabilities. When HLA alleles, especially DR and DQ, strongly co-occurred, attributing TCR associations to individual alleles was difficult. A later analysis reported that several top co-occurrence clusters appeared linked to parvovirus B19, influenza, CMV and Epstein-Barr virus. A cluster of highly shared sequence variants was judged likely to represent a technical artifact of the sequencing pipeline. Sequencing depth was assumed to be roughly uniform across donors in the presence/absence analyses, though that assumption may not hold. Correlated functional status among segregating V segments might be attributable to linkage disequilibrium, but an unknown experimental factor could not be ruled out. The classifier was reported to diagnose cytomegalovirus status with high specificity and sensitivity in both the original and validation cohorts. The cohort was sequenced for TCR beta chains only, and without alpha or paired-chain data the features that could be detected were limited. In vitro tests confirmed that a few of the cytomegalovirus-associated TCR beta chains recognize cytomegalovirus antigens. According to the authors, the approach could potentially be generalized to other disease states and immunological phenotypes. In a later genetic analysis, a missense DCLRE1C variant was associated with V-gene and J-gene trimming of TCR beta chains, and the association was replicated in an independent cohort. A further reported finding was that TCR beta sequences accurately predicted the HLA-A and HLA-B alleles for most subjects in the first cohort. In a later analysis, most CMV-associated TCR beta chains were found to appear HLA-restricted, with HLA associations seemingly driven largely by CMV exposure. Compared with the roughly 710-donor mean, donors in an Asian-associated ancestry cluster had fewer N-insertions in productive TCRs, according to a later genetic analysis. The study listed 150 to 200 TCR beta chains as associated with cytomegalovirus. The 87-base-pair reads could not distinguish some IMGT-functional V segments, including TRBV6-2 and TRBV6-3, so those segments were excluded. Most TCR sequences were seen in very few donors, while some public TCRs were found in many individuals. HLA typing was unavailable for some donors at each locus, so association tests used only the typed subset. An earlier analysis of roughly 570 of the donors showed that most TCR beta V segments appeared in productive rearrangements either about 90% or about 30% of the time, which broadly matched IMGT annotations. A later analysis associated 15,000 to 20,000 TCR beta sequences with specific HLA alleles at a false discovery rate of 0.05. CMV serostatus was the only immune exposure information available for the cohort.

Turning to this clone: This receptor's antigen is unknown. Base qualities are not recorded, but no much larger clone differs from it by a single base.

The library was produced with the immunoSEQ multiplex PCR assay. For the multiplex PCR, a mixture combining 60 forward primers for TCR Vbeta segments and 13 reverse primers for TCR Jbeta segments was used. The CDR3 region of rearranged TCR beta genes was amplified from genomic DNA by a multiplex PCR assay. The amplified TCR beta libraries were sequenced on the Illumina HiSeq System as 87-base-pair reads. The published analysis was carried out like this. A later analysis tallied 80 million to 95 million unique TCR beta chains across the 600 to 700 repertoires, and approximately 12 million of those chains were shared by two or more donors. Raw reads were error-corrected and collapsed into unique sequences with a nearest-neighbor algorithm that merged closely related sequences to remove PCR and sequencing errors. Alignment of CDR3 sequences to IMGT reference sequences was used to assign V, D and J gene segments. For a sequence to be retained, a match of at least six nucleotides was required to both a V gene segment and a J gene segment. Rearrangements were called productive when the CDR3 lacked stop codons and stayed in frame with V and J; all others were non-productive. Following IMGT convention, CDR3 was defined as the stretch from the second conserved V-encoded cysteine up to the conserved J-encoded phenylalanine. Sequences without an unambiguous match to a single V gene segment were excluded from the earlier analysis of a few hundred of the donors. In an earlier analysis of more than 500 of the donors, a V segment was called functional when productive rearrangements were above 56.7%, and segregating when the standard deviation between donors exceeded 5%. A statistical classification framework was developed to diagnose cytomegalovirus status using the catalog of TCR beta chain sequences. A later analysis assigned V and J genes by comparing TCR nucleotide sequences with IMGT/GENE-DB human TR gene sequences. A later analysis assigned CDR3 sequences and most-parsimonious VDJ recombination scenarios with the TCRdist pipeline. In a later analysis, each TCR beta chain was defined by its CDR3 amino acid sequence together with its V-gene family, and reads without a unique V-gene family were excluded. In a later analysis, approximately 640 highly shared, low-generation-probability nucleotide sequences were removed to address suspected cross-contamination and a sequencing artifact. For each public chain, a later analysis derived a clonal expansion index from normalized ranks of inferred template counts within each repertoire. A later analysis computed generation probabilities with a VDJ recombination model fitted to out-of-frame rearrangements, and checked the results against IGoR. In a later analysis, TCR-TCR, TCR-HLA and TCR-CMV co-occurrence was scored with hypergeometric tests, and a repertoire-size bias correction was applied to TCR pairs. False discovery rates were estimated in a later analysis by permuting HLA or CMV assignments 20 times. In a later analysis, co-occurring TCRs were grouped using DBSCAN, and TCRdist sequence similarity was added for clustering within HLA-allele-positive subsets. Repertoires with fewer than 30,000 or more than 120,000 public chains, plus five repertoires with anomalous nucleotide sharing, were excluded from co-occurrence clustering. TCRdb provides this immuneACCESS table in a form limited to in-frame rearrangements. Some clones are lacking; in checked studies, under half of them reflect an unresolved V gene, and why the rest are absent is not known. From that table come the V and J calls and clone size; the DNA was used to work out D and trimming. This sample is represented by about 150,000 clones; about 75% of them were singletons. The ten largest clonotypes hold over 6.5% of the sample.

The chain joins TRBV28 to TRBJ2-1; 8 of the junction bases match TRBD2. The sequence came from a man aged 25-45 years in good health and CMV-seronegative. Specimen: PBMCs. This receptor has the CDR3 CATPGGRVGDEQFF. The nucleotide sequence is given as TGTGCCACTCCGGGGGGGAGGGTTGGGGATGAGCAGTTCTTC.